Below, 28 T cell receptor beta chains from the same sample are listed, as sequenced in a study of spatial heterogeneity in lung cancer. TCRdb re-called the 5' RACE reads with MiXCR, one entry per CDR3 protein. The sample lists 20,000 to 25,000 distinct CDR3 sequences, approximately 5.8% occurring once. Specified time point: sample taken at primary tumor resection. The source was PBMCs, collected at surgery. These receptor sequences come from a male donor with early-stage non-small cell lung cancer.

This clonotype was seen ten or more times. This sequence joins TRBV19 and TRBJ2-5; no firm D call. Germline-derived CDR1 and CDR2 are LNHDA and SQIVND (reference sequence). Deletions cut 6 bases from V and 2 bases from J, with 10 bases between. The CDR3 is 13 residues long. As DNA, the CDR3 is TGTGCCAGTAGCCGTCGAAATCAAGAGACCCAGTACTTC. Translated, it gives CASSRRNQETQYF. Combining the CDR3 with reference TRBV19 and TRBJ2-5 gives the whole variable domain DGGITQSPKYLFRKEGQNVTLSCEQNLNHDAMYWYRQDPGQGLRLIYYSQIVNDFQKGDIAEGYSVSREKKESFPLTVTSAQKNPTAFYLCASSRRNQETQYFGPGTRLLVL.

This clonotype was observed many times. V and J are TRBV11-2 and TRBJ2-2; D not resolved. The V and J ends lost 2 bases and 7 bases respectively, with 11 bases between them. Germline assignment: CDR1 SGHAT and CDR2 FQNNGV. CDR3 size: 14 residues. The CDR3 loop is CASSLILGSGELFF. Written as DNA, the CDR3 is TGTGCCAGCAGCTTAATCCTGGGCAGCGGGGAGCTGTTTTTT.

In this sample, this clonotype turned up many times. The V gene is TRBV20-1, the J gene TRBJ1-2; D perhaps matches TRBD1 (6 bases). Trimming cost V 6 bases and J 3 bases, with 14 bases left between them. Germline V gene lookup returns CDR1 DFQATT and CDR2 SNEGSKA (reference sequence). The CDR3 is 13 amino acids. CDR3 DNA: TGCAGTGCCCAGGGGCCCTCCGACTATGGCTACACCTTC. Protein sequence: CSAQGPSDYGYTF.

This clonotype was counted a few times. CDR3 coding DNA: TGTGCCAGCAGCTTAGGGTTAGCGGGCAATGAGCAGTTCTTC. It is translated as CASSLGLAGNEQFF. The rearrangement uses TRBV11-2 and TRBJ2-1; 7 bases fit TRBD2. In germline, CDR1 is SGHAT, CDR2 FQNNGV. This CDR3 is built from 14 residues. V dropped 1 base and J dropped 6; count of bases not matched to a gene: 3.

This clonotype has a count of ten or more. V gene TRBV11-2 combines with J gene TRBJ2-1; D unclear. CDR1 SGHAT and CDR2 FQNNGV come from the germline V gene. Trimming left V 1 base short and J 0 bases short, with 7 bases between. The CDR3 has 15 residues. CDR3 sequence: CASSLGSYSYNEQFF. The CDR3, as DNA: TGTGCCAGCAGCTTAGGATCTTACTCCTACAATGAGCAGTTCTTC.

This clonotype was seen ten or more times. The V gene is TRBV29-1, the J gene TRBJ1-4, with TRBD1 matching over 10 bases. Germline lookup yields CDR1 SQVTM and CDR2 ANQGSEA. This CDR3 has 13 amino acids. Trimming took 7 bases from V and 8 from J; bases not matched to a gene: 7. The CDR3 loop reads CSARQGAGEKLFF. In nucleotides, the CDR3 is TGCAGCGCAAGACAGGGGGCAGGCGAAAAACTGTTTTTT.

This clonotype has a count of ten or more. The rearrangement uses TRBV18 and TRBJ2-2; a possible D gene is TRBD2 (5 bases). CDR3 length equals 17 residues. Trimming removed 0 bases at V and 9 bases at J, with 20 bases between. Germline V CDR1 and CDR2: KGHSH, LQKENI. The CDR3 DNA reads TGTGCCAGCTCACCACCGAGCGGACCCTCGATTCTCCGGGAGCTGTTTTTT. It is translated as CASSPPSGPSILRELFF.

This clonotype was observed many times. The chain combines TRBV27 with TRBJ2-1; a possible D gene is TRBD1 (5 bases). The germline gives CDR1 MNHEY, CDR2 SMNVEV (reference sequence). The CDR3 spans 16 residues. V was shortened by 3 bases and J by 1 base, with 13 bases between the two germline ends. CDR3: CASSFRATLSYNEQFF. CDR3 nucleotide sequence: TGTGCCAGCAGTTTCAGGGCTACTTTATCCTACAATGAGCAGTTCTTC.

This clonotype was detected a few times. The chain has TRBV9 and TRBJ2-7, with TRBD1 identical over 9 bases. Germline V CDR1 and CDR2: SGDLS, YYNGEE. The CDR3 spans 15 residues. Germline trimming cut 4 bases from V and 6 bases from J; bases unmatched to any gene: 11. The CDR3 is CASSPRDRALSEQYF. In DNA, the CDR3 is TGTGCCAGCAGCCCGCGGGACAGGGCATTGTCCGAGCAGTACTTC. Variable domain in full (rest from reference TRBV9 and TRBJ2-7): DSGVTQTPKHLITATGQRVTLRCSPRSGDLSVYWYQQSLDQGLQFLIQYYNGEERAKGNILERFSAQQFPDLHSELNLSSLELGDSALYFCASSPRDRALSEQYFGPGTRLTVT.

This clonotype was detected a few times. The chain's CDR3 is CASSLRTSVTGELFF. As DNA, the CDR3 is TGTGCCAGCAGCCTCCGGACTAGCGTCACCGGGGAGCTGTTTTTT. V usage is TRBV11-2 and J usage is TRBJ2-2, with 9 bases that match TRBD2. The J segment lost 4 bases and the V segment lost 5 bases, leaving 5 bases of the junction unmatched. Looked up from germline, CDR1 is SGHAT and CDR2 is FQNNGV. This CDR3 spans 15 amino acids.

This clonotype has ten or more counts. The genes are TRBV27 and TRBJ1-1; D possibly corresponds to TRBD1 (5 bases). Germline-derived CDR1 and CDR2 are MNHEY and SMNVEV (reference sequence). V lost 9 bases, J lost 11 bases, and 13 bases lay in between. The CDR3 is made up of 10 amino acids. The CDR3 bases are TGTGCCAGTAGGGGAGAGTACGCTTTCTTT. Its protein product is CASRGEYAFF.

This clonotype was seen at least ten times. The chain recombines TRBV6-6 with TRBJ1-5; D not resolved. V was trimmed by 2 bases and J by 0 bases, leaving 8 bases between them. Germline lookup yields CDR1 MNHNY and CDR2 SVGAGI (reference sequence). This CDR3 is 15 amino acids long. CDR3 DNA: TGTGCCAGCAGTTACGGCAGCGATAGCAATCAGCCCCAGCATTTT. This encodes CASSYGSDSNQPQHF.

Many counts were recorded for this clonotype. The CDR3 here is CASSQSSTDTQYF. CDR3 in DNA: TGTGCCAGCAGCCAGAGCTCCACAGATACGCAGTATTTT. The rearrangement joins TRBV13 to TRBJ2-3, with D unresolved. The V gene's germline CDR1 is PRHDT and CDR2 FYEKMQ (reference sequence). This CDR3 is 13 amino acids long. Trimming took off 5 bases at V and 2 bases at J, with 8 bases between the two ends. The entire variable domain, with the rest obtained from reference TRBV13 and TRBJ2-3, is as follows: AAGVIQSPRHLIKEKRETATLKCYPIPRHDTVYWYQQGPGQDPQFLISFYEKMQSDKGSIPDRFSAQQFSDYHSELNMSSLELGDSALYFCASSQSSTDTQYFGPGTRLTVL.

This clonotype has just a few counts. The rearrangement joins TRBV7-3 to TRBJ2-3, with TRBD1 matching over 7 bases. CDR1 SGHTA and CDR2 FQGTGA come from the germline V gene. This CDR3 comprises 16 residues. After removal of 2 bases from V and 4 bases from J, the junction contained 9 bases not matched to a gene. The DNA for the CDR3 is TGTGCCAGCAGCTTATCGGACAGGCAAAGAGCAGATACGCAGTATTTT. Translation: CASSLSDRQRADTQYF.

By share, this clonotype counts as medium-sized (0.01 to 0.1%). This chain joins TRBV7-9 and TRBJ2-7; the D gene is possibly TRBD1 (6 bases). Germline CDR1 is SEHNR and CDR2 is FQNEAQ (reference sequence). The length of the CDR3 is 12 residues. The V end lost 4 bases, the J end lost 6 bases, and 10 bases lay between the germline ends. The CDR3 DNA is TGTGCCAGCAGCTCTCAACAGGGCGAGCAGTACTTC. Protein sequence: CASSSQQGEQYF.

This clonotype was picked up many times. The CDR3 sequence: CASSLGETGQETQYF. The CDR3 nucleotides read TGTGCCAGCAGCTTAGGCGAGACAGGGCAAGAGACCCAGTACTTC. The chain employs TRBV7-9 and TRBJ2-5; 7 bases fit TRBD1. This CDR3 comprises 15 residues. Germline trimming cut 1 base from V and 2 bases from J; bases unmatched to any gene: 4. The germline V gene encodes CDR1 SEHNR and CDR2 FQNEAQ (reference sequence). Full variable domain (missing parts from reference TRBV7-9 and TRBJ2-5): DTGVSQNPRHKITKRGQNVTFRCDPISEHNRLYWYRQTLGQGPEFLTYFQNEAQLEKSRLLSDRFSAERPKGSFSTLEIQRTEQGDSAMYLCASSLGETGQETQYFGPGTRLLVL.

The rearrangement links TRBV18 to TRBJ2-3, with 9 bases fitting TRBD1. After removal of 3 bases from V and 4 bases from J, the junction contained 11 bases not matched to a gene. This CDR3 has 17 amino acids. Germline CDR1 KGHSH, CDR2 LQKENI. The CDR3 spells CASSPRTGGQGPDTQYF. The DNA of the CDR3 is TGTGCCAGCTCACCTCGAACCGGGGGACAGGGCCCAGATACGCAGTATTTT.

This clonotype was seen many times. The chain couples TRBV20-1 to TRBJ1-3, with TRBD1 matching 8 bases. Germline V gene lookup returns CDR1 DFQATT and CDR2 SNEGSKA (reference sequence). This CDR3 spans 15 amino acids. V gave up 0 bases and J gave up 4 bases; unmatched junction bases: 5. Written as DNA, the CDR3 is TGCAGTGCTAGAGATACAGGGGGAAGAGGAAACACCATATATTTT. Translated: CSARDTGGRGNTIYF.

In this sample, this clonotype turned up many times. The CDR3 region is CASSSFSYEQYF. The CDR3 DNA sequence: TGTGCCAGCAGTTCCTTCTCCTACGAGCAGTACTTC. J is TRBJ2-7 and V is TRBV6-2 or TRBV6-3, with no clear D. Germline loops: CDR1 MNHEY, CDR2 SVGEGT. This CDR3 region has 12 residues. Trimming removed 4 bases from V and 0 bases from J, with 4 bases in between.

This clonotype has ten or more counts. The gene calls are TRBV20-1 and TRBJ1-5; TRBD1 matches at 10 bases. Unmatched junction bases numbered 4, after V lost 3 bases and J lost 5 bases. The CDR3 runs to 14 residues. Germline V CDR1 and CDR2: DFQATT, SNEGSKA (reference sequence). The CDR3 DNA reads TGCAGTGCTAGTCCGGGACAGGGGTATCAGCCCCAGCATTTT. Translation: CSASPGQGYQPQHF.

This clonotype appeared many times. This chain uses TRBV6-1 with TRBJ1-4, with a possible D match to TRBD1 (5 bases). Trimming removed 3 bases at V and 6 bases at J, with 14 bases between. Germline loops: CDR1 MNHNS, CDR2 SASEGT. The CDR3 has 15 residues. This CDR3 is CASSEGGGADEKLFF. In DNA, the CDR3 is TGTGCCAGCAGTGAGGGAGGAGGGGCAGATGAAAAACTGTTTTTT.

This clonotype has at least ten counts. This chain links TRBV10-3 with TRBJ2-7; 7 bases fit TRBD1. Germline CDR1 is ENHRY and CDR2 is SYGVKD. The CDR3 is 15 amino acids. V lost 6 bases to trimming and J lost 3 bases; unmatched junction nucleotides: 11. The CDR3 bases are TGTGCCATCAGCTTCCTTCGGGACAGAAACTACGAGCAGTACTTC. Translated: CAISFLRDRNYEQYF.

This clonotype showed up many times. The chain uses TRBV20-1 and TRBJ1-5, with D tentatively TRBD1 (6 bases). CDR3 length: 15 amino acids. CDR1 DFQATT and CDR2 SNEGSKA come from the germline V gene (reference sequence). The germline V and J ends were trimmed by 4 bases and 2 bases, with 15 bases remaining between them. CDR3 sequence: CSATRGGEGNQPQHF. Written as DNA, the CDR3 is TGCAGTGCTACCCGTGGGGGCGAGGGCAATCAGCCCCAGCATTTT.

This clonotype was counted at least ten times. This chain joins TRBV20-1 and TRBJ1-4; unclear D gene. CDR3 size: 13 residues. Germline values: CDR1 DFQATT, CDR2 SNEGSKA (reference sequence). Between the trimmed V and J ends, which lost 0 bases and 5 bases, there was a span of 7 bases. CDR3 loop: CSARDGPNEKLFF. For the CDR3, the DNA is TGCAGTGCTAGAGACGGCCCAAATGAAAAACTGTTTTTT.

This clonotype was recorded a few times. V is TRBV19 and J is TRBJ2-7; TRBD1 matches 7 bases. The J segment lost 5 bases and the V segment lost 3 bases, leaving 7 bases of the junction unmatched. The CDR3 length is 14 residues. Germline-derived CDR1 and CDR2 are LNHDA and SQIVND (reference sequence). The CDR3 nucleotides read TGTGCCAGTAGTATCGACAGGGAATACAACGAGCAGTACTTC. As protein: CASSIDREYNEQYF.

This clonotype has ten or more counts. CDR3 amino acids: CASSLGVTQYF. For the CDR3, the DNA is TGTGCCAGCAGCTTAGGGGTGACCCAGTACTTC. The V call is TRBV7-2, the J call TRBJ2-5; D is ambiguous. Trimming left V 1 base short and J 7 bases short, with 4 bases between. Germline CDR1 and CDR2: SGHTA and FQGNSA. This CDR3 has 11 residues.

This clonotype appeared many times. The chain uses TRBV6-2 or TRBV6-3 and TRBJ1-2; 8 nucleotides align to TRBD1. Germline values: CDR1 MNHEY, CDR2 SVGEGT. Germline trimming cut 6 bases from V and 7 bases from J; bases unmatched to any gene: 7. The CDR3 sequence is 13 residues long. The CDR3 here is CASSSRDRIGYTF. In nucleotides, the CDR3 is TGTGCCAGCAGCTCCCGGGACAGGATTGGCTACACCTTC.

CDR3 loop: CASSSLDGESYEQYF. For the CDR3, the DNA is TGTGCCAGCAGTTCTTTGGACGGAGAATCCTACGAGCAGTACTTC. This chain links TRBV28 with TRBJ2-7; unclear D gene. Per germline, CDR1 MDHEN and CDR2 SYDVKM. The length of the CDR3 is 15 residues. V shed 4 bases and J shed 1 base, with 14 bases lying between them.